This section outlines one T cell receptor (beta chain) sequence together with its context. Clones were sequenced by immunoSEQ multiplex PCR, and TCRdb holds only the in-frame ones, with some missing. The table has about 140,000 clones, more than 75% seen once; the top ten hold 4% to 5%. The sample comes from a study of blood T cell repertoires in COVID-19. This CDR3 is 20 amino acids long. Per germline, CDR1 LGHNA and CDR2 YNFKEQ. V trimming: 0 bases; J trimming: 0 bases; junction bases outside the gene matches: 12. This clonotype was obtained from a woman of 80 years or more with acute or convalescent COVID-19. The chain has TRBV4-2 and TRBJ2-1; 9 positions match TRBD2. Material for sequencing was peripheral blood. The CDR3 sequence is CASSQDLPSGAIFSYNEQFF. The DNA of the CDR3 is TGTGCCAGCAGCCAAGATCTTCCTAGCGGGGCGATATTCTCCTACAATGAGCAGTTCTTC.